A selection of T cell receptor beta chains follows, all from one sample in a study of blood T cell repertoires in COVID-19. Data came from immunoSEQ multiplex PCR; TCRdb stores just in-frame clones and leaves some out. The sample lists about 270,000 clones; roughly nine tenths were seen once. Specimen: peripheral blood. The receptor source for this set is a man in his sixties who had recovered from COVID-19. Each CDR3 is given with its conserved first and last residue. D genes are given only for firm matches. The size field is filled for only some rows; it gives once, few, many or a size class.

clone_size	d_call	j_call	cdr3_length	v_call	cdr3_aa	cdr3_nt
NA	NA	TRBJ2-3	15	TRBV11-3	CASSKGGVTTDTQYF	TGTGCCAGCAGCAAGGGCGGGGTAACCACAGATACGCAGTATTTT
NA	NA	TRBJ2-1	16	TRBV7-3	CASSTAGANSYNEQFF	TGTGCCAGCAGCACCGCGGGGGCCAACTCCTACAATGAGCAGTTCTTC
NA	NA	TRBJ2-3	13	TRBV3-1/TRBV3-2	CASRPTSTDTQYF	TGTGCCAGCAGACCTACTAGCACAGATACGCAGTATTTT
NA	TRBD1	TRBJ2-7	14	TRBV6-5	CASSILTGVYEQYF	TGTGCCAGCTCGATATTGACAGGGGTCTACGAGCAGTACTTC
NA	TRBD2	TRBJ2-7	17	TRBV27	CASSLRTSGAYSYEQYF	TGTGCCAGCAGTCTCCGGACTAGCGGGGCATACTCCTACGAGCAGTACTTC
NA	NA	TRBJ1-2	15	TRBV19	CASSTSRGGNYGYTF	TGTGCCAGTAGTACCTCAAGGGGGGGCAACTATGGCTACACCTTC
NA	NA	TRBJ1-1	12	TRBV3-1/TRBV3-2	CATSRGHTEAFF	TGTGCCACCAGCCGAGGGCACACTGAAGCTTTCTTT
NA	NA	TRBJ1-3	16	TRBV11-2	CASSLDLPRAGNTIYF	TGTGCCAGCAGCTTAGATCTACCCAGGGCTGGAAACACCATATATTTT
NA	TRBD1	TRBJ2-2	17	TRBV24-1	CATRDSGQGTNTGELFF	TGTGCCACCAGGGACTCTGGACAGGGGACGAACACCGGGGAGCTGTTTTTT
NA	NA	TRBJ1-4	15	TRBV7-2	CASSLDGRGNEKLFF	TGTGCCAGCAGCTTAGATGGCAGGGGTAATGAAAAACTGTTTTTT
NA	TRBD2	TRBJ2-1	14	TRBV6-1	CASSESGGTGEQFF	TGTGCCAGCAGTGAAAGCGGGGGAACGGGTGAGCAGTTCTTC
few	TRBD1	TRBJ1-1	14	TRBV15	CATSILRGTAEAFF	TGTGCCACCAGCATCTTACGTGGGACAGCGGAAGCTTTCTTT
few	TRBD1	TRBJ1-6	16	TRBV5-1	CASSIIPGQGNSPLHF	TGCGCCAGCAGCATTATTCCGGGACAGGGCAATTCACCCCTCCACTTT
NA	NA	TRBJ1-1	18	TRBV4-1	CASSQRASAGVMNTEAFF	TGCGCCAGCAGCCAGCGCGCTAGTGCAGGGGTGATGAACACTGAAGCTTTCTTT